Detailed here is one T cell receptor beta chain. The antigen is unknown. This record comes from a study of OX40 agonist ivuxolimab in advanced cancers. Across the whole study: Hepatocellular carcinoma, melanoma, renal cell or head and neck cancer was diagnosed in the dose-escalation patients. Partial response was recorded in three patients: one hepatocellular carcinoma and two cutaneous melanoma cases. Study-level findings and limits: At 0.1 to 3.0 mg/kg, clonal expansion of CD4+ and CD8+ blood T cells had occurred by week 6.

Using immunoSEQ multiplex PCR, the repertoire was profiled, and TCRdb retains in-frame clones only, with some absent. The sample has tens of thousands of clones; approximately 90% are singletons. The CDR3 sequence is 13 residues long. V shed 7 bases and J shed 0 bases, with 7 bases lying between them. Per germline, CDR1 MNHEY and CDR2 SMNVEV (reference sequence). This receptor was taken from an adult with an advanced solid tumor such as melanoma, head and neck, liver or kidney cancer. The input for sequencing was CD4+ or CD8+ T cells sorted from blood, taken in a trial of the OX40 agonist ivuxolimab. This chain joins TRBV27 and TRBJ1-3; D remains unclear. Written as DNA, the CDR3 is TGTGCCAGCACAGAGGGCTCTGGAAACACCATATATTTT. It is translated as CASTEGSGNTIYF.